These 10 T cell receptor beta chains came from one sample sequenced in a study of graft-versus-host responses after intestinal transplantation. Intraepithelial and lamina propria lymphocytes were isolated from graft specimens. Libraries were prepared by immunoSEQ multiplex PCR; TCRdb keeps only in-frame clonotypes and omits some of them. The data contain about 37,000 clones, 87% of them singletons. The specimen comprised ileum tissue, sampled approximately 200 days after intestinal transplant. These receptors originate from a human patient who received an intestinal transplant, so some T cells may come from the graft donor.

This clone came up a few times. This chain links TRBV25-1 with TRBJ2-1, with D possibly called TRBD1 or TRBD2 (6 bases each). The CDR3 length is 14 residues. Germline CDR1 is MGHDK and CDR2 is SYGVNS. The ends were cut back, 2 bases at V and 9 bases at J, with 14 bases in the middle. The CDR3 nucleotides read TGTGCCAGCAGTGAACAGGAAGGGGGGAGTGAGCAGTTCTTC. The encoded protein is CASSEQEGGSEQFF.

This chain uses TRBV5-1 with TRBJ2-3; the match to TRBD2 covers 8 bases. Trimming took 1 base from V and 2 from J; bases not matched to a gene: 6. The CDR3 sequence is 16 residues long. CDR1 SGHRS and CDR2 YFSETQ come from the germline V gene. CDR3 amino acids: CASSLTTSGFTDTQYF. In DNA, the CDR3 is TGCGCCAGCAGCTTGACCACTAGCGGATTCACAGATACGCAGTATTTT. The whole variable domain, remainder taken from reference TRBV5-1 and TRBJ2-3, is KAGVTQTPRYLIKTRGQQVTLSCSPISGHRSVSWYQQTPGQGLQFLFEYFSETQRNKGNFPGRFSGRQFSNSRSEMNVSTLELGDSALYLCASSLTTSGFTDTQYFGPGTRLTVL.

This clone was recorded once. V and J are TRBV2 and TRBJ2-5; D not resolved. V lost 4 bases and J lost 0, with 3 bases in between. CDR1 and CDR2 from the germline V gene are SNHLY and FYNNEI. This CDR3 comprises 12 residues. As DNA, the CDR3 is TGTGCCAGCAGTGGCAACCAAGAGACCCAGTACTTC. Amino acid sequence: CASSGNQETQYF.

The chain combines TRBV5-4 with TRBJ1-4; 9 bases align to TRBD1. This CDR3 has 14 amino acids. Trimming took 4 bases from V and 5 from J; bases not matched to a gene: 3. Germline CDR1 reads SGHNT; CDR2 reads YYREEE (reference sequence). CDR3 region: CASSLGQGNEKLFF. The CDR3 DNA reads as TGTGCCAGCAGCCTGGGACAGGGAAATGAAAAACTGTTTTTT. Full variable domain (outside the CDR3, taken from reference TRBV5-4 and TRBJ1-4): ETGVTQSPTHLIKTRGQQVTLRCSSQSGHNTVSWYQQALGQGPQFIFQYYREEENGRGNFPPRFSGLQFPNYSSELNVNALELDDSALYLCASSLGQGNEKLFFGSGTQLSVL.

The chain links TRBV5-1 to TRBJ2-7, with a possible D match to TRBD2 (6 bases). V was trimmed by 4 bases and J by 1 base, leaving 21 bases between them. The CDR3 consists of 17 residues. The germline gives CDR1 SGHRS, CDR2 YFSETQ. The CDR3 loop reads CASSPFWGGEVSYEQYF. The CDR3 DNA is TGCGCCAGCAGCCCCTTCTGGGGCGGGGAGGTGTCCTACGAGCAGTACTTC.

Concerning this clone: A far larger clone differs by one base, so this is likely a read error. The gene calls are TRBV6-5 and TRBJ2-1; 10 bases fit TRBD1. The CDR3 is 15 amino acids. After removal of 7 bases from V and 9 bases from J, the junction contained 12 bases not matched to a gene. Germline values: CDR1 MNHEY, CDR2 SVGAGI. The chain's CDR3 is CASTSGTGALVEQFF. The CDR3 nucleotides read TGTGCCAGCACCTCCGGGACAGGGGCTTTAGTTGAGCAGTTCTTC.

About this clone itself: One end of the junction is discordant with germline, which a read error may explain. V gene TRBV2 combines with J gene TRBJ2-7; D call uncertain. This CDR3 has 12 amino acids. Per the germline V gene, CDR1 is SNHLY and CDR2 is FYNNEI. The CDR3 nucleotides are TGTGCCAGCAGGGAAGACCTCTTGGAGCAGTACTTC. This translates into CASREDLLEQYF.

The chain employs TRBV27 and TRBJ2-7; D is perhaps TRBD2 (5 bases). Trimming left V 3 bases short and J 0 bases short, with 15 bases between. Per the germline V gene, CDR1 is MNHEY and CDR2 is SMNVEV (reference sequence). The CDR3 runs to 16 residues. The chain's CDR3 is CASSLFKSGSSYEQYF. The DNA of the CDR3 is TGTGCCAGCAGTTTGTTTAAGTCGGGAAGCTCCTACGAGCAGTACTTC.

This chain joins TRBV2 and TRBJ2-5; D unclear. Germline CDR1 is SNHLY and CDR2 is FYNNEI. V shed 4 bases and J shed 1 base, with 10 bases lying between them. This CDR3 spans 14 amino acids. The DNA of the CDR3 is TGTGCCAGCAGTGGTGGACGGATCCAAGAGACCCAGTACTTC. Protein sequence: CASSGGRIQETQYF. The variable domain in full, completed from reference TRBV2 and TRBJ2-5, reads EPEVTQTPSHQVTQMGQEVILRCVPISNHLYFYWYRQILGQKVEFLVSFYNNEISEKSEIFDDQFSVERPDGSNFTLKIRSTKLEDSAMYFCASSGGRIQETQYFGPGTRLLVL.

The gene calls are TRBV2 and TRBJ2-7; a possible D gene is TRBD2 (6 bases). Trimming removed 7 bases from V and 2 bases from J, with 9 bases in between. Germline CDR1 reads SNHLY; CDR2 reads FYNNEI. The CDR3 sequence is 12 residues long. The CDR3 coding sequence is TGTGCCAGCATCGGAGGGACCTACGAGCAGTACTTC. Residues: CASIGGTYEQYF.